The 20 T cell receptor beta chains below were found in one sample sequenced in a study of T cells expressing NK-cell markers. TCRdb re-called the 5' RACE reads and catalogs CDR3 proteins one per entry, DNA excluded. The table lists about 110,000 distinct CDR3 sequences, with about a fifth in the top ten. The sequenced sample consisted of blood T cells: a sorted CD56 or NKG2C T cell subset, CD4+ or CD8+ T cells, or bulk PBMC T cells (not recorded which). All receptors come from a woman aged 18-69 years in good health.

The chain carries TRBV27 and TRBJ2-5. CDR1 and CDR2 from the germline V gene are MNHEY and SMNVEV (reference sequence). The CDR3 extends over 14 amino acids. CDR3 sequence: CASSLSQWMETQYF.

This chain links TRBV27 with TRBJ2-1. The CDR3 runs to 15 residues. Germline lookup yields CDR1 MNHEY and CDR2 SMNVEV (reference sequence). CDR3 residues: CASSLSRGSYNEQFF.

This chain links TRBV12-3 or TRBV12-4 with TRBJ2-7; TCRdb indicates TRBD2, and absent DNA this call remains unverified. The CDR3 runs to 14 residues. The CDR3 loop is CASSSETSPREQYF.

The V gene is TRBV29-1, the J gene TRBJ1-2; TCRdb calls TRBD1, which cannot be checked without DNA. In germline, CDR1 is SQVTM, CDR2 ANQGSEA. This CDR3 is built from 11 residues. The CDR3 loop reads CSVGTGGSYTF.

V is TRBV12-3 or TRBV12-4 and J is TRBJ1-3. The CDR3 covers 16 residues. CDR3 sequence reads: CASSLARGTVGNTIYF.

The rearrangement links TRBV20-1 to TRBJ1-5. Germline loops: CDR1 DFQATT, CDR2 SNEGSKA (reference sequence). The CDR3 is 14 amino acids. The CDR3 region is CSAPGRGSNQPQHF.

This chain uses TRBV28 with TRBJ2-6; TCRdb outputs TRBD1, but without DNA this stays unchecked. Looked up from germline, CDR1 is MDHEN and CDR2 is SYDVKM. The CDR3 covers 17 residues. CDR3: CASSAGPEYSGANVLTF.

The chain uses TRBV29-1 and TRBJ2-2; checking the TCRdb D call of TRBD2 is not possible without DNA. Germline V gene sequence: CDR1 SQVTM, CDR2 ANQGSEA. This CDR3 is built from 15 residues. CDR3: CSVEDRQGPTGELFF.

The genes are TRBV9 and TRBJ1-2; with no DNA, the TCRdb D assignment of TRBD1 cannot be verified. The CDR3 runs to 15 residues. CDR1 SGDLS and CDR2 YYNGEE come from the germline V gene. The CDR3 loop reads CASSATLTGSLGYTF.

The J gene is TRBJ2-1, the V gene TRBV20-1; TCRdb's D call of TRBD2 is untestable without DNA. CDR3 size: 14 residues. CDR1 is DFQATT, CDR2 SNEGSKA, per germline (reference sequence). The CDR3 sequence is CSASGQREINEQFF.

This chain joins TRBV27 and TRBJ1-5; without DNA, the TCRdb call of TRBD1 cannot be checked. This CDR3 has 14 amino acids. CDR1 and CDR2 (germline): MNHEY, SMNVEV (reference sequence). The CDR3 is CASSFTGGEQPQHF.

The chain uses TRBV7-9 and TRBJ2-2; TCRdb indicates TRBD1, and absent DNA this call remains unverified. This CDR3 spans 15 amino acids. Per the germline V gene, CDR1 is SEHNR and CDR2 is FQNEAQ (reference sequence). The CDR3: CASPPWDRVSGELFF. Using reference TRBV7-9 and TRBJ2-2 for the parts outside the CDR3, the full variable domain is DTGVSQNPRHKITKRGQNVTFRCDPISEHNRLYWYRQTLGQGPEFLTYFQNEAQLEKSRLLSDRFSAERPKGSFSTLEIQRTEQGDSAMYLCASPPWDRVSGELFFGEGSRLTVL.

The V and J genes are TRBV4-1 and TRBJ2-1; TCRdb's D call, TRBD1, is unchecked because there is no DNA. CDR3 length: 15 amino acids. Germline-derived CDR1 and CDR2 are MGHRA and YSYEKL. The CDR3: CASSLRQGARGEQFF.

This chain connects TRBV19 to TRBJ2-5; with no DNA, the TCRdb D assignment of TRBD1 cannot be verified. The CDR3 covers 14 residues. CDR1 is LNHDA, CDR2 SQIVND, per germline (reference sequence). The CDR3 spells CASTPTGVQETQYF.

This chain joins TRBV4-3 and TRBJ2-6. Germline loops: CDR1 LGHNA, CDR2 YSLEER. This CDR3 has 15 residues. The CDR3 loop reads CASSQDPGTSGVLTF.

The rearrangement joins TRBV14 to TRBJ2-3. This CDR3 spans 16 amino acids. Germline V gives CDR1 SGHDN, CDR2 FVKESK. Here the CDR3 reads CASSQRETVTGDTQYF.

The chain combines TRBV6-5 with TRBJ2-1; the TCRdb D gene call, TRBD2, has no DNA to confirm it. Germline CDR1 and CDR2: MNHEY and SVGAGI. The CDR3 has 16 residues. The CDR3: CASSYFPSETYNEQFF.

The J gene is TRBJ2-7, the V gene TRBV29-1; lacking DNA, the TRBD1 call made by TCRdb goes unchecked. Germline loops: CDR1 SQVTM, CDR2 ANQGSEA. CDR3 length: 12 residues. The CDR3 sequence is CSARDGHYEQYF.

The rearrangement joins TRBV9 to TRBJ2-2; TCRdb outputs TRBD2, but without DNA this stays unchecked. The V gene's germline CDR1 is SGDLS and CDR2 YYNGEE. This CDR3 comprises 19 residues. The CDR3 region is CASSVEGTSGGSGTGELFF.

This rearrangement joins TRBV12-3 or TRBV12-4 to TRBJ2-6; the TRBD1 assignment by TCRdb is unverifiable without DNA. This CDR3 contains 18 residues. The CDR3 region is CASTLGTGAYSGANVLTF.